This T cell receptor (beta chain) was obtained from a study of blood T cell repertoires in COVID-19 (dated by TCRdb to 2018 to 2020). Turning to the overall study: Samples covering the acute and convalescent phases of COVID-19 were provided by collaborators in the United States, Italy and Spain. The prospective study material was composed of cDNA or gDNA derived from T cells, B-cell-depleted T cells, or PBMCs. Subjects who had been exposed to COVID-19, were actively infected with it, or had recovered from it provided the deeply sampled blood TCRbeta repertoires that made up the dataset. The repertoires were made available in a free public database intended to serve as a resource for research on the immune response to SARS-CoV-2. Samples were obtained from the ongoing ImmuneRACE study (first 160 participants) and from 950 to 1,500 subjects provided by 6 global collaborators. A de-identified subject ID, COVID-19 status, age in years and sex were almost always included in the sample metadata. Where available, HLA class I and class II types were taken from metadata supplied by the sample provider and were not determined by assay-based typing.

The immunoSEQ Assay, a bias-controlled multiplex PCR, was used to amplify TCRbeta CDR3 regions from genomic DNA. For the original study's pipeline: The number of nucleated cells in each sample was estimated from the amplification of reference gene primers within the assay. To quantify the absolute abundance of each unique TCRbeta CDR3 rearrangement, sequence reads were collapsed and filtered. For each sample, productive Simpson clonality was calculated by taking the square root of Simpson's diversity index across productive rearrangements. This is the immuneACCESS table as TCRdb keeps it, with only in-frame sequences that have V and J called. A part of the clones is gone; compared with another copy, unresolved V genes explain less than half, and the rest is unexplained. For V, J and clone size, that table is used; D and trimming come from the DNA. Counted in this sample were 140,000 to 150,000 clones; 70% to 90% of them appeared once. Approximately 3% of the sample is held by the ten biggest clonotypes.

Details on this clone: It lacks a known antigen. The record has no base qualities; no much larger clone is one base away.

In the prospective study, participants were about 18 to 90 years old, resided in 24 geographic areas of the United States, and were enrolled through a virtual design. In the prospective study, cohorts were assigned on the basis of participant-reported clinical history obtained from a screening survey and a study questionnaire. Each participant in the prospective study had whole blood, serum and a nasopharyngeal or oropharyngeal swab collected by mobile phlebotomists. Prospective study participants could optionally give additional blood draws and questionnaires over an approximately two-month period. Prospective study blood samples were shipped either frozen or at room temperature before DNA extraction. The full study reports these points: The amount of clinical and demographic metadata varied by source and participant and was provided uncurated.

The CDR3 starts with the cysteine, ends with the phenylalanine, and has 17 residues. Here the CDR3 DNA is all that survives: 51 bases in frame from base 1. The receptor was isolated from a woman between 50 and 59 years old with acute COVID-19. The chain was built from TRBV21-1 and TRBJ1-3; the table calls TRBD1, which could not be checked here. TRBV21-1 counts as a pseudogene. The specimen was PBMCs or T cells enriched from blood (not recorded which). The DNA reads TGTGCCAGCAGCAAAGAGGGGTGGGGGCTTTCTGGAAACACCATATATTTT. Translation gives CASSKEGWGLSGNTIYF.